This is a list of T cell receptor beta chains from one sample in a study of blood T cell repertoires in COVID-19. Libraries were prepared by immunoSEQ multiplex PCR; TCRdb keeps only in-frame clonotypes and omits some of them. The sample carries a few hundred thousand clones, approximately 85% recorded once. The sequenced sample was PBMCs or T cells enriched from blood (not recorded which). The receptors originated from a young man who had recovered from COVID-19. CDR3s include the opening cysteine and the closing phenylalanine or tryptophan. The D gene is left open where the match is weak. Clone size is given for some rows only: seen once, a few or many times, or a class if the clone is expanded.

NA TRBJ1-1 TRBV11-2 few CASSPQGTGDTEAFF TGTGCCAGCAGCCCTCAGGGAACTGGGGACACTGAAGCTTTCTTT
TRBD2 TRBJ2-6 TRBV10-3 NA CAISGSSGGYSGANVLTF TGTGCCATCAGTGGCTCTAGCGGGGGGTACTCTGGGGCCAACGTCCTGACTTTC
TRBD2 TRBJ2-3 TRBV5-1 NA CASSLGAGGTDTQYF TGCGCCAGCAGCTTGGGAGCGGGGGGTACAGATACGCAGTATTTT
TRBD2 TRBJ2-5 TRBV6-6 NA CASSFRGTSGETQYF TGTGCCAGCAGTTTCCGAGGGACTAGCGGGGAGACCCAGTACTTC
TRBD1 TRBJ2-7 TRBV3-1/TRBV3-2 NA CASSQGRTGSDEQYF TGTGCCAGCAGCCAAGGTAGGACAGGCTCGGACGAGCAGTACTTC
NA TRBJ1-3 TRBV18 NA CASSLDGGPSSGNTIYF TGTGCCAGCTCATTAGATGGGGGCCCTAGCTCTGGAAACACCATATATTTT
TRBD1 TRBJ2-5 TRBV6-5 once CASRARDRGQETQYF TGTGCCAGCCGAGCCCGCGACAGGGGGCAAGAGACCCAGTACTTC
TRBD1 TRBJ1-2 TRBV7-2 NA CASSPLTGPYGYTF TGTGCCAGCAGCCCCTTGACAGGGCCCTATGGCTACACCTTC
TRBD1 TRBJ1-2 TRBV5-1 once CASNGQGVYGYTF TGCGCCAGCAATGGGCAGGGGGTCTATGGCTACACCTTC
NA TRBJ1-1 TRBV19 NA CASNRGKNTEAFF TGTGCCAGTAATCGGGGTAAGAACACTGAAGCTTTCTTT
NA TRBJ1-4 TRBV4-2 NA CASSQVRQGNEKLFF TGTGCCAGCAGCCAAGTCCGTCAGGGGAATGAAAAACTGTTTTTT
NA TRBJ2-2 TRBV9 NA CASSLFLNTGELFF TGTGCCAGCAGCTTGTTCCTAAACACCGGGGAGCTGTTTTTT
TRBD1 TRBJ2-2 TRBV29-1 many CSVGQGSSTGELFF TGCAGCGTAGGACAGGGGTCGAGCACCGGGGAGCTGTTTTTT
TRBD1 TRBJ1-6 TRBV9 NA CASSVATGQGGRDYNSPLHF TGTGCCAGCAGCGTAGCTACAGGACAGGGAGGGAGGGACTATAATTCACCCCTCCACTTT
NA TRBJ1-3 TRBV5-4 NA CASSSPGLGSGNTIYF TGTGCCAGCAGCTCCCCGGGACTGGGCTCTGGAAACACCATATATTTT
TRBD2 TRBJ2-1 TRBV5-1 NA CASSLAPGGRNEQFF TGCGCCAGCAGCTTGGCCCCGGGGGGGCGGAATGAGCAGTTCTTC
NA TRBJ1-2 TRBV5-1 once CASSPIAGYGYTF TGCGCCAGCAGCCCAATCGCGGGCTATGGCTACACCTTC
NA TRBJ2-3 TRBV4-1 NA CASSSGGYTDTQYF TGCGCCAGCAGTAGCGGTGGGTACACAGATACGCAGTATTTT
NA TRBJ1-1 TRBV30 once CAWSGEDSWNTEAFF TGTGCCTGGAGCGGTGAGGACTCTTGGAACACTGAAGCTTTCTTT
NA TRBJ1-2 TRBV7-9 NA CASSPEAVIDGYTF TGTGCCAGCAGCCCCGAGGCCGTAATTGACGGCTACACCTTC
TRBD1 TRBJ2-7 TRBV4-2 NA CASSKTGMDEQYF TGTGCCAGCAGCAAGACAGGGATGGACGAGCAGTACTTC
NA TRBJ1-1 TRBV30 NA CAWSYVNTEAFF TGTGCCTGGAGTTATGTGAACACTGAAGCTTTCTTT
TRBD1 TRBJ1-2 TRBV18 few CASSPGRDRVDGYTF TGTGCCAGCTCACCAGGCCGGGACAGGGTCGATGGCTACACCTTC
NA TRBJ1-5 TRBV12-3/TRBV12-4 once CASREGDQPQHF TGTGCCAGCAGAGAGGGAGACCAGCCCCAGCATTTT
TRBD1 TRBJ1-2 TRBV28 NA CASRSSTGEERNGYTF TGTGCCAGCAGGAGCTCTACAGGGGAAGAGAGGAATGGCTACACCTTC
NA TRBJ1-2 TRBV7-9 NA CASSLDTTGGYTF TGTGCCAGCAGCTTAGATACTACTGGCGGCTACACCTTC
TRBD2 TRBJ2-7 TRBV7-2 NA CASSLASRGAIPHEQYF TGTGCCAGCAGCTTAGCCTCGCGGGGGGCCATCCCCCACGAGCAGTACTTC
TRBD1 TRBJ1-4 TRBV4-3 NA CASSQALQGTNEKLFF TGCGCCAGCAGCCAAGCATTACAGGGGACTAATGAAAAACTGTTTTTT
TRBD1 TRBJ1-2 TRBV24-1 NA CATSDRTGGWGYTF TGTGCCACCAGTGATAGGACAGGGGGCTGGGGCTACACCTTC
TRBD1 TRBJ1-2 TRBV27 NA CASSLIVGTVPPRGGYTF TGTGCCAGCAGTTTAATCGTGGGGACAGTACCTCCAAGGGGTGGCTACACCTTC
TRBD1 TRBJ2-6 TRBV27 NA CASSFGTGASGANVLTF TGTGCCAGCAGTTTTGGGACAGGAGCATCTGGGGCCAACGTCCTGACTTTC
NA TRBJ1-3 TRBV5-1 NA CASSLGQPQTGNTIYF TGCGCCAGCAGCCTTGGACAGCCACAAACTGGAAACACCATATATTTT
TRBD1 TRBJ1-3 TRBV6-5 NA CASSYSATGTGNTIYF TGTGCCAGCAGTTACTCAGCGACAGGGACCGGAAACACCATATATTTT
NA TRBJ1-2 TRBV5-1 NA CASSPGRDGTNYGYTF TGCGCCAGCAGCCCCGGGAGGGACGGTACTAACTATGGCTACACCTTC
NA TRBJ1-5 TRBV6-2/TRBV6-3 NA CASSWTGEPLHF TGTGCCAGCAGTTGGACCGGGGAACCTCTGCATTTT
TRBD2 TRBJ2-1 TRBV7-2 NA CASSLLSGGIGNEQFF TGTGCCAGCAGCTTGCTTAGCGGGGGGATTGGCAATGAGCAGTTCTTC
TRBD1 TRBJ2-2 TRBV9 NA CASSDGTALTGELFF TGTGCCAGCAGCGACGGGACAGCCCTTACCGGGGAGCTGTTTTTT
TRBD1 TRBJ1-2 TRBV6-2/TRBV6-3 NA CASSRDRDNYGYTF TGTGCCAGCAGCAGGGACAGGGACAACTATGGCTACACCTTC
TRBD1 TRBJ2-2 TRBV19 NA CASSTTGTGGTGELFF TGTGCCAGTAGTACTACCGGGACAGGGGGCACCGGGGAGCTGTTTTTT